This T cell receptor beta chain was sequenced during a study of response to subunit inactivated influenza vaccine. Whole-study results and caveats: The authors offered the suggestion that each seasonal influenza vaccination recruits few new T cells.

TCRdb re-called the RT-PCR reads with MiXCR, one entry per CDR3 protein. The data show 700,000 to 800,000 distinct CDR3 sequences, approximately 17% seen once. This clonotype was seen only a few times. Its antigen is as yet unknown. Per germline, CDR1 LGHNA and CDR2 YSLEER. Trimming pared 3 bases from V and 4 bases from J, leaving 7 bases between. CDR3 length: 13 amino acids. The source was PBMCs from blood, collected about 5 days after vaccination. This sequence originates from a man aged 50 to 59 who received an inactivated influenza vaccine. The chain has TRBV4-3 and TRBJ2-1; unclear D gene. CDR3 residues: CASSQLGYNEQFF. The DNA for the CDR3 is TGCGCCAGCAGCCAGTTAGGTTACAATGAGCAGTTCTTC.